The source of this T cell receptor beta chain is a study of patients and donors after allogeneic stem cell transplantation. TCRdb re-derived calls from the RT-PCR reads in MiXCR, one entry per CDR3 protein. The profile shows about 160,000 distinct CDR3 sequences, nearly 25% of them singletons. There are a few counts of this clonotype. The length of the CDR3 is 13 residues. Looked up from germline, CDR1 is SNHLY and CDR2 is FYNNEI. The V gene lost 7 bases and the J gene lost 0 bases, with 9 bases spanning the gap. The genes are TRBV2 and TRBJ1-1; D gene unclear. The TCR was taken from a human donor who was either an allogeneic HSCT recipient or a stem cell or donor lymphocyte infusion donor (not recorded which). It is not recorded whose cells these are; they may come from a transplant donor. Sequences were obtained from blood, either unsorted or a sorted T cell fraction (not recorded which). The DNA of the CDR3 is TGTGCCAGCATCGCCAGCATGAACACTGAAGCTTTCTTT. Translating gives CASIASMNTEAFF.